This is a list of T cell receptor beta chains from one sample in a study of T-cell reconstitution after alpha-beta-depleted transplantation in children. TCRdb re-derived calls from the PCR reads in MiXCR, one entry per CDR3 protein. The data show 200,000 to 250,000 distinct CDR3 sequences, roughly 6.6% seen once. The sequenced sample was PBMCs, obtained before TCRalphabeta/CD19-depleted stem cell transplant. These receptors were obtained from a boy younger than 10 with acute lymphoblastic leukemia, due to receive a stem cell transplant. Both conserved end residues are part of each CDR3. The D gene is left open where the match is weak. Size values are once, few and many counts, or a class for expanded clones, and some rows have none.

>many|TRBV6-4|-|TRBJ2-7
CASSEEGGYEQYF
TGTGCCAGCAGTGAAGAGGGAGGATACGAGCAGTACTTC
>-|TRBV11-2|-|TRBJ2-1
CASSPSGEAYNEQFF
TGTGCCAGCAGCCCGTCCGGGGAAGCCTACAATGAGCAGTTCTTC
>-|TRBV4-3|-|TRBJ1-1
CASSQGGTSSEAFF
TGCGCCAGCAGCCAAGGGGGCACATCGTCTGAAGCTTTCTTT
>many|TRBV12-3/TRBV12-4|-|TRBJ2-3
CASSPAPDTQYF
TGTGCCAGCAGCCCCGCCCCAGATACGCAGTATTTT
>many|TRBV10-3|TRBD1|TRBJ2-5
CAIRGTAEETQYF
TGTGCCATCAGAGGGACAGCCGAAGAGACCCAGTACTTC
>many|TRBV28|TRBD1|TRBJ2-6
CASSPDRGRGPNGANVLTF
TGTGCCAGCAGTCCGGATCGCGGTAGGGGGCCAAATGGGGCCAACGTCCTGACTTTC
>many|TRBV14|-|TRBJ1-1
CASSQGLRTEAFF
TGTGCCAGCAGCCAAGGTCTGAGGACTGAAGCTTTCTTT
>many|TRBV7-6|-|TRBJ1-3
CASSRSDSGNTIYF
TGTGCCAGCAGCCGATCGGACTCTGGAAACACCATATATTTT
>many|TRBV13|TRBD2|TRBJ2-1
CASSSGLAGLGQFF
TGTGCCAGCAGCTCCGGACTAGCGGGGCTCGGGCAGTTCTTC
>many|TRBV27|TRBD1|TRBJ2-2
CASSLGTANTGELFF
TGTGCCAGCAGTCTCGGGACAGCGAACACCGGGGAGCTGTTTTTT
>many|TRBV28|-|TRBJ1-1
CASRSGTVGTEAFF
TGTGCCAGCAGGTCTGGGACGGTGGGCACTGAAGCTTTCTTT
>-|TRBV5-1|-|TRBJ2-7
CASSPAGTLMYF
TGCGCCAGCAGCCCGGCTGGGACCCTGATGTACTTC
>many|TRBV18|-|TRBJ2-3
CASSPQLTDTQYF
TGTGCCAGCTCACCACAACTCACAGATACGCAGTATTTT
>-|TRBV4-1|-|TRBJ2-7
CASRPLLHFEQYF
TGTGCCAGCAGACCCCTCCTCCACTTCGAGCAGTACTTC
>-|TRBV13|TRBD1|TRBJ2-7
CASSLGYQGAYEQYF
TGTGCCAGCAGCTTAGGGTACCAGGGGGCCTACGAGCAGTACTTC
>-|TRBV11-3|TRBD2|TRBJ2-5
CASSLTSGRATETQYF
TGTGCCAGCAGCTTGACTAGCGGGAGGGCCACGGAGACCCAGTACTTC
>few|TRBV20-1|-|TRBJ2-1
CSARSLEGVLGWEQFF
TGCAGTGCTAGGAGCTTAGAGGGGGTCCTCGGGTGGGAGCAGTTCTTC
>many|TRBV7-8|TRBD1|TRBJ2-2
CASSAKTGGINGELFF
TGTGCCAGCAGTGCGAAAACAGGGGGCATTAATGGGGAGCTGTTTTTT
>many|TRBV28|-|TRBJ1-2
CASSLSGLYGYTF
TGTGCCAGCAGTCTGTCAGGGCTTTATGGCTACACCTTC
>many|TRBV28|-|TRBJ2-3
CASSPDSLTTSTDTQYF
TGTGCCAGCAGTCCGGACAGCCTAACCACTAGCACAGATACGCAGTATTTT
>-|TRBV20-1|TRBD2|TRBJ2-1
CSATFRGGQYEQFF
TGCAGTGCCACCTTTCGGGGGGGGCAGTATGAGCAGTTCTTC
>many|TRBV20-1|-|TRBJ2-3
CSAPSVRDPGAFNTQYF
TGCAGTGCTCCTAGCGTCAGGGACCCCGGGGCTTTCAATACGCAGTATTTT
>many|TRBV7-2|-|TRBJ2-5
CASSLVTGQETQYF
TGTGCCAGCAGCTTAGTTACAGGACAAGAGACCCAGTACTTC
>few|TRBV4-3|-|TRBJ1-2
CASSQGFGRAASTYGYTF
TGCGCCAGCAGCCAAGGTTTTGGCAGGGCCGCATCTACTTATGGCTACACCTTC
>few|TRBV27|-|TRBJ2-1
CASSLALPANEQFF
TGTGCCAGCAGCCTCGCCCTACCGGCCAATGAGCAGTTCTTC
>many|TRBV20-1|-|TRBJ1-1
CSARRPSLANTEAFF
TGCAGTGCTAGACGGCCTTCCCTAGCGAACACTGAAGCTTTCTTT
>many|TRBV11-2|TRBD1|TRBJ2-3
CASSFQGAQIADTQYF
TGTGCCAGCAGCTTTCAGGGGGCGCAGATCGCAGATACGCAGTATTTT
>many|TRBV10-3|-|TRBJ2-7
CAIRIFSDRQTYEQYF
TGTGCCATCAGGATTTTCTCCGACAGGCAGACCTACGAGCAGTACTTC
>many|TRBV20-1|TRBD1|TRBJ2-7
CSATGTGLSSYEQYF
TGCAGTGCGACCGGGACAGGGCTTAGCTCCTACGAGCAGTACTTC
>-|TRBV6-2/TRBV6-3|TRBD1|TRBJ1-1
CASRRQGMGTFF
TGTGCCAGCAGACGACAGGGGATGGGTACTTTCTTT
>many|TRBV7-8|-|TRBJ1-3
CASQTGSGNTIYF
TGTGCCAGCCAGACAGGCTCTGGAAACACCATATATTTT
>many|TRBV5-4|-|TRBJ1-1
CASRTNTEAFF
TGTGCCAGTCGGACTAACACTGAAGCTTTCTTT
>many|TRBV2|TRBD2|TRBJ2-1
CASSEAAWGTSLPEQFF
TGTGCCAGCAGTGAAGCGGCTTGGGGGACTAGCCTCCCTGAGCAGTTCTTC
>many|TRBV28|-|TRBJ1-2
CASTIPGAPYGYTF
TGTGCCAGCACCATCCCGGGGGCCCCCTATGGCTACACCTTC
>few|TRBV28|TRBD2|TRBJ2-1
CASNGATGGNNNEQFF
TGTGCCAGCAACGGTGCTACGGGAGGGAATAACAATGAGCAGTTCTTC
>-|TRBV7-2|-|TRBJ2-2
CASSFGTPHTGELFF
TGTGCCAGCAGCTTCGGGACTCCTCACACCGGGGAGCTGTTTTTT
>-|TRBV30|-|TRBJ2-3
CAWSGGPLGTDTQYF
TGTGCCTGGAGTGGTGGGCCCCTGGGCACAGATACGCAGTATTTT
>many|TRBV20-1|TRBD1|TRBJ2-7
CSAPDREGFYEQYF
TGCAGTGCCCCCGACAGGGAAGGGTTCTACGAGCAGTACTTC
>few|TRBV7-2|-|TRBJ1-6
CASSLAGGYNSPLHF
TGTGCCAGCAGCTTAGCGGGGGGCTATAATTCACCCCTCCACTTT
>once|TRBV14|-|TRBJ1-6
CASSQEHARGREFISPLHF
TGTGCCAGCAGCCAAGAACATGCTCGGGGGCGAGAGTTTATTTCACCCCTCCACTTT
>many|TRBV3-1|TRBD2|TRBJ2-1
CASSLLAGAMNEQFF
TGTGCCAGCAGCCTCCTAGCGGGAGCAATGAATGAGCAGTTCTTC
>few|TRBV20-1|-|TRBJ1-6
CSARDHRAGNSPLHF
TGCAGTGCTAGAGACCACAGGGCCGGTAATTCACCCCTCCACTTT
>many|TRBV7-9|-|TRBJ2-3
CASSPAGGSTDTQYF
TGTGCCAGCAGCCCGGCAGGCGGTAGCACAGATACGCAGTATTTT
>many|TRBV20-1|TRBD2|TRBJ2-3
CSAQRETADTQYF
TGCAGTGCCCAGCGGGAGACAGCAGATACGCAGTATTTT
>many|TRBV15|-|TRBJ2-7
CATSSGRFYEQYF
TGTGCCACCAGCTCGGGCAGGTTCTACGAGCAGTACTTC
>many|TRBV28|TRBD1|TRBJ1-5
CASEGQGGNQPQHF
TGTGCCAGCGAGGGACAGGGCGGCAATCAGCCCCAGCATTTT
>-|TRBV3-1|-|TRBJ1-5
CASSSGNNQPQHF
TGTGCCAGCAGCTCAGGGAACAATCAGCCCCAGCATTTT
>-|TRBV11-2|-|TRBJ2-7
CASSPVGSSYEQYF
TGTGCCAGCAGCCCGGTGGGGAGTTCCTACGAGCAGTACTTC
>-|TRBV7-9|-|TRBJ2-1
CASGVAISSYNEQFF
TGTGCCAGCGGAGTCGCGATTAGCTCCTACAATGAGCAGTTCTTC
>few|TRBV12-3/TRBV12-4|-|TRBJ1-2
CASRPGARGYTF
TGTGCCAGCAGGCCGGGAGCCCGTGGCTACACCTTC
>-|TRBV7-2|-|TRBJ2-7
CASSLYSGTIYEQYF
TGTGCCAGCAGCCTCTACTCCGGGACAATATACGAGCAGTACTTC